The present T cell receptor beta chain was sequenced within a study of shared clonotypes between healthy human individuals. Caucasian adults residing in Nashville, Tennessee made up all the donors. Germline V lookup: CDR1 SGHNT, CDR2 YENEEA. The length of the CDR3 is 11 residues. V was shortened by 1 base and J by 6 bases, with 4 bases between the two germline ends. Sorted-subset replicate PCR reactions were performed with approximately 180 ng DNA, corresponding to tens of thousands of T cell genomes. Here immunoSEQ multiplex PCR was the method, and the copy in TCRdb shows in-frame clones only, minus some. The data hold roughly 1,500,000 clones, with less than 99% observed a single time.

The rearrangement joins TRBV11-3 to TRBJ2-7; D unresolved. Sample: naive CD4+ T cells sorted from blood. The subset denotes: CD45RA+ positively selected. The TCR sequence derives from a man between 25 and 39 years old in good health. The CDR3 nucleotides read TGTGCCAGCAGCTTAGTCTGCGAGCAGTACTTC. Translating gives CASSLVCEQYF.